This is a list of T cell receptor beta chains from one sample in a study of blood T cell repertoires in COVID-19. This table comes from immunoSEQ multiplex PCR, and its TCRdb copy is limited to in-frame clones, with some not included. Of 200,000 to 250,000 clones in the sample, about 84% were seen once. What was sequenced was peripheral blood. The receptors shown here come from an elderly woman with COVID-19, enrolled during active disease. Each CDR3 is given with its conserved first and last residue. The D gene is left open where the match is weak. Some rows mark clone size as missing; the rest say once, few, many or name a class of expanded clone.

V	size	J	D	CDR3	DNA
TRBV7-2	NA	TRBJ2-3	TRBD1	CASSFATGEYF	TGTGCCAGCAGCTTTGCGACAGGGGAGTATTTT
TRBV9	NA	TRBJ2-1	TRBD2	CASSVGGLTSGSPEQFF	TGTGCCAGCAGCGTAGGGGGGTTGACTAGCGGGAGCCCCGAGCAGTTCTTC
TRBV5-8	NA	TRBJ1-2	NA	CASSLVRGNYGYTF	TGTGCCAGCAGCTTAGTGCGGGGAAACTATGGCTACACCTTC
TRBV5-3	once	TRBJ2-1	TRBD2	CARSWGTSGGNEQFF	TGTGCCAGAAGCTGGGGGACTAGCGGGGGCAATGAGCAGTTCTTC
TRBV2	NA	TRBJ2-1	NA	CASSERNPGDNEQFF	TGTGCCAGCAGTGAGAGAAACCCCGGGGACAATGAGCAGTTCTTC
TRBV11-1	few	TRBJ1-1	TRBD1	CASSTGGQTEAFF	TGTGCCAGCAGCACAGGGGGCCAGACTGAAGCTTTCTTT
TRBV9	NA	TRBJ1-2	NA	CASSVVQGGLNGYTF	TGTGCCAGCAGCGTCGTACAGGGAGGGCTTAATGGCTACACCTTC
TRBV5-1	NA	TRBJ1-2	NA	CASSLDPPGRAENYGYTF	TGCGCCAGCAGCTTGGACCCCCCTGGGAGGGCGGAGAACTATGGCTACACCTTC
TRBV19	NA	TRBJ1-4	NA	CASAPAGEKLFF	TGTGCCAGCGCCCCGGCGGGAGAAAAACTGTTTTTT
TRBV27	NA	TRBJ2-1	TRBD1	CASSLLPGQGDNEQFF	TGTGCCAGCAGTCTCCTCCCGGGACAGGGTGACAATGAGCAGTTCTTC
TRBV19	NA	TRBJ2-7	TRBD2	CATREPGGFYEQYF	TGTGCCACCCGGGAACCGGGGGGTTTTTACGAGCAGTACTTC
TRBV5-1	NA	TRBJ1-6	NA	CASRGNRDGSPLHF	TGCGCCAGCAGGGGGAACAGGGACGGTTCACCCCTCCACTTT
TRBV18	NA	TRBJ1-1	NA	CASSPRRGAGSTEAFF	TGTGCCAGCTCACCACGACGGGGGGCAGGGAGCACTGAAGCTTTCTTT
TRBV6-6	NA	TRBJ1-5	NA	CASSPSGGGQPQHF	TGTGCCAGCAGCCCATCCGGGGGGGGTCAGCCCCAGCATTTT
TRBV12-3/TRBV12-4	NA	TRBJ2-7	TRBD1	CASRLTGASEQYF	TGTGCCAGCAGACTTACAGGGGCGAGCGAGCAGTACTTC
TRBV24-1	NA	TRBJ2-3	TRBD2	CATSDQRLAPDTQYF	TGTGCCACCAGTGATCAACGACTAGCCCCAGATACGCAGTATTTT